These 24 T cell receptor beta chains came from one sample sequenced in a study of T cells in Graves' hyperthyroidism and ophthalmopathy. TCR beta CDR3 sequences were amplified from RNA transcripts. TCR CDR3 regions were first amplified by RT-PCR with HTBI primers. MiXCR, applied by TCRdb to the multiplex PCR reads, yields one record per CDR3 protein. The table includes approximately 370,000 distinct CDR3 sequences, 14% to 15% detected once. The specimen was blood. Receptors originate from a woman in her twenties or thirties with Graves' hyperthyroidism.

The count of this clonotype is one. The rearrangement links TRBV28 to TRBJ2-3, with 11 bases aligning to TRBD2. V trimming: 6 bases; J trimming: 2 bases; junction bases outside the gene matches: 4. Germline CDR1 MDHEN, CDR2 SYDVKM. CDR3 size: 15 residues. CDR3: CASRGTSGPTDTQYF. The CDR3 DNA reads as TGTGCCAGCAGGGGGACTAGCGGACCCACAGATACGCAGTATTTT.

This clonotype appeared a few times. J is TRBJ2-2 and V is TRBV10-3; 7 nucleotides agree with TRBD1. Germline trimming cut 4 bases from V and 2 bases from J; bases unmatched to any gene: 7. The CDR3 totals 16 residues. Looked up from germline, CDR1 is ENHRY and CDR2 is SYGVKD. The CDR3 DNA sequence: TGTGCCATCAGTGGTGGGGACAGTTATAACACCGGGGAGCTGTTTTTT. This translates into CAISGGDSYNTGELFF.

The CDR3 region is CAISEWEGRYNEQFF. The CDR3 nucleotides are TGTGCCATCAGTGAGTGGGAGGGCCGGTACAATGAGCAGTTCTTC. The J gene is TRBJ2-1, the V gene TRBV10-3; TRBD2 aligns across 7 bases. The CDR3 covers 15 residues. Germline values: CDR1 ENHRY, CDR2 SYGVKD. J lost 4 bases, V lost 1 base, and 4 bases had no gene match.

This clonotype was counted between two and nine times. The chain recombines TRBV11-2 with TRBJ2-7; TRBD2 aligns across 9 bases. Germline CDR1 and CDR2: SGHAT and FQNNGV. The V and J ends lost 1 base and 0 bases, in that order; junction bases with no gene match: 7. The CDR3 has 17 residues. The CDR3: CASSLAASGTSSYEQYF. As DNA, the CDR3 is TGTGCCAGCAGCTTAGCGGCTAGCGGGACGAGCTCCTACGAGCAGTACTTC. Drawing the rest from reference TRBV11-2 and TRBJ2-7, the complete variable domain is EAGVAQSPRYKIIEKRQSVAFWCNPISGHATLYWYQQILGQGPKLLIQFQNNGVVDDSQLPKDRFSAERLKGVDSTLKIQPAKLEDSAVYLCASSLAASGTSSYEQYFGPGTRLTVT.

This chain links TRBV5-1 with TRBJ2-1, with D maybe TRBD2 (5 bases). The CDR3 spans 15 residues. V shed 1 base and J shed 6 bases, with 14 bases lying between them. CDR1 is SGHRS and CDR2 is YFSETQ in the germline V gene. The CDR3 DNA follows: TGCGCCAGCAGCTTGTTCGTGGGAGAGGCCAATGAGCAGTTCTTC. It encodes CASSLFVGEANEQFF.

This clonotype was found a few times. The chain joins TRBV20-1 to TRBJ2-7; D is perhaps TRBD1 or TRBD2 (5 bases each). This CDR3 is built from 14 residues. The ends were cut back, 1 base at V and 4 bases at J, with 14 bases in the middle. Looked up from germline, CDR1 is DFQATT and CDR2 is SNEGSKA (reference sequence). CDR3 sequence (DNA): TGCAGTGCTAGAGGAGGGGCGTCTGGTTACGAGCAGTACTTC. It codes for CSARGGASGYEQYF.

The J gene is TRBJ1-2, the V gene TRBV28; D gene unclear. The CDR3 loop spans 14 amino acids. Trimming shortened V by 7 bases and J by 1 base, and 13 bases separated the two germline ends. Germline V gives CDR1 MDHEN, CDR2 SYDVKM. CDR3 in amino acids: CASTLAGDNYGYTF. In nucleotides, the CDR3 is TGTGCCAGCACCCTAGCTGGGGATAACTATGGCTACACCTTC.

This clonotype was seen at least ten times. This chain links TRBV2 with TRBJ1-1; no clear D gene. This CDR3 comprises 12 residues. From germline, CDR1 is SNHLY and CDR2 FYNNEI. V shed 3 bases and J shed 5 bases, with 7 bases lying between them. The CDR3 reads CASSETKTEAFF. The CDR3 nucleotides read TGTGCCAGCAGTGAGACGAAAACTGAAGCTTTCTTT.

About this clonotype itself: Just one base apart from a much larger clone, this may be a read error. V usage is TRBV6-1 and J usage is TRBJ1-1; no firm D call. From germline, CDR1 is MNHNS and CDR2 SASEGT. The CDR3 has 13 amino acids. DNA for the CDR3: TGTGTCAGCAAAAAGGGCCTCGACACTGAAGCTTTCTTT. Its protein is CVSKKGLDTEAFF.

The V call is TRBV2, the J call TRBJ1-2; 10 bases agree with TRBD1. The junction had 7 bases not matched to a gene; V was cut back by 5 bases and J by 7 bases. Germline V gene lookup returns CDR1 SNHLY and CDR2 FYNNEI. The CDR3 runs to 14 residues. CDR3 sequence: CASSLDRGVIGYTF. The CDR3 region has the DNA TGTGCCAGCAGTTTGGACAGGGGGGTTATTGGCTACACCTTC.

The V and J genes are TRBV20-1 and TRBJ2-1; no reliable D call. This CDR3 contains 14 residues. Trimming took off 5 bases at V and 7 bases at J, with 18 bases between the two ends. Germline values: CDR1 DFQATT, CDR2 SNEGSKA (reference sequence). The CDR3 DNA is TGCAGTGCTCCGACCTGGACGGAGCGTAATGAGCAGTTCTTC. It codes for CSAPTWTERNEQFF.

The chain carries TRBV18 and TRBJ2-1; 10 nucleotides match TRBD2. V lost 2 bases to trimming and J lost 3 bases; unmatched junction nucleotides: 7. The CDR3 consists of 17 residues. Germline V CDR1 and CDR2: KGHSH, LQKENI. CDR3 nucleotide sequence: TGTGCCAGCTCACCAGGCTTGCGGACTAGCGGCTACAATGAGCAGTTCTTC. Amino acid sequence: CASSPGLRTSGYNEQFF.

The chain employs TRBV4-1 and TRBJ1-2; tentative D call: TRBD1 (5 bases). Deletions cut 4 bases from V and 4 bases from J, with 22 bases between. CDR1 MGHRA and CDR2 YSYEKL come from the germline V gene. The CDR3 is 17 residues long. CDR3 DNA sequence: TGCGCCAGCAGCCCTTTAGGAGGAGGGGCGGTGTCCTATGGCTACACCTTC. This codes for CASSPLGGGAVSYGYTF.

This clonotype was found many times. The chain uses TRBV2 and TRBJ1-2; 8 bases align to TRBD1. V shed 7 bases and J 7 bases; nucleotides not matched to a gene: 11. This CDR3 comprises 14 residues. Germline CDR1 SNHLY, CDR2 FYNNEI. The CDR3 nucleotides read TGTGCCAGCACCATGGGGCAGGGGGCGTTTGGCTACACCTTC. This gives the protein CASTMGQGAFGYTF.

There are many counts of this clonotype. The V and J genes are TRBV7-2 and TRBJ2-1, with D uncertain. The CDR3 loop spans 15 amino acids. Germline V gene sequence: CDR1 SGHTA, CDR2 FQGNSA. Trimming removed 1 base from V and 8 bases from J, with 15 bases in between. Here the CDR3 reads CASSLDGGSTDEQFF. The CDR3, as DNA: TGTGCCAGCAGCTTAGATGGTGGGTCTACGGATGAGCAGTTCTTC.

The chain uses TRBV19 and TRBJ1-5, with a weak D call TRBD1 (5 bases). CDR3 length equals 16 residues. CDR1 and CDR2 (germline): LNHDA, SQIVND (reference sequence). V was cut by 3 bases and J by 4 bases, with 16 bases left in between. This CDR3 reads CASSIPSGGANQPQHF. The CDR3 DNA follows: TGTGCCAGTAGTATCCCCTCGGGCGGGGCAAATCAGCCCCAGCATTTT.

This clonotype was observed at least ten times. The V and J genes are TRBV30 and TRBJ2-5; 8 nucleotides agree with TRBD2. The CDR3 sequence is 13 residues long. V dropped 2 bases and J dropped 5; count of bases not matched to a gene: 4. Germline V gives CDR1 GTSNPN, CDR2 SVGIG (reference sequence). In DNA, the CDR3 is TGTGCCTGGAGTCCCCGCGGGAGGGAGACCCAGTACTTC. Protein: CAWSPRGRETQYF.

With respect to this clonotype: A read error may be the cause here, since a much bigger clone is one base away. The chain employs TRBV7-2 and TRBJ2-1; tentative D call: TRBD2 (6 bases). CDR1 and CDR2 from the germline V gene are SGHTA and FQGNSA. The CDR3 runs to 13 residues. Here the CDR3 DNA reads TGTGCCAGCACCCCCGGGAGCTACTATGAGCAGTTCTTC. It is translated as CASTPGSYYEQFF.

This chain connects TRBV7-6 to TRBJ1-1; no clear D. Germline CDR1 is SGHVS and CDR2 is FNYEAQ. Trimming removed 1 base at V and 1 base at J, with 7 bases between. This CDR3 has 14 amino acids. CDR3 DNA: TGTGCCAGCAGCTTAGATAACGGGAACACTGAAGCTTTCTTT. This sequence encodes CASSLDNGNTEAFF.

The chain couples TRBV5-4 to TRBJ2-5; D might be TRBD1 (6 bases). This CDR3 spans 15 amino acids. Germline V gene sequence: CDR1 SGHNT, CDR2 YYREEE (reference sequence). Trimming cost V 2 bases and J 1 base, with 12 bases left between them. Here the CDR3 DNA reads TGTGCCAGCAGCTTTGGGCAGGGGCCCCAAGAGACCCAGTACTTC. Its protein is CASSFGQGPQETQYF.

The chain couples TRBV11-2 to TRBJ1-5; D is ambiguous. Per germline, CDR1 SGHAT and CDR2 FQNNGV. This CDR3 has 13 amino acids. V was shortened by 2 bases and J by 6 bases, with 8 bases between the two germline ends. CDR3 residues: CASSLFFGQPQHF. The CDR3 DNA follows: TGTGCCAGCAGCTTATTTTTCGGTCAGCCCCAGCATTTT. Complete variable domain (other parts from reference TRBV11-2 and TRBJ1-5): EAGVAQSPRYKIIEKRQSVAFWCNPISGHATLYWYQQILGQGPKLLIQFQNNGVVDDSQLPKDRFSAERLKGVDSTLKIQPAKLEDSAVYLCASSLFFGQPQHFGDGTRLSIL.

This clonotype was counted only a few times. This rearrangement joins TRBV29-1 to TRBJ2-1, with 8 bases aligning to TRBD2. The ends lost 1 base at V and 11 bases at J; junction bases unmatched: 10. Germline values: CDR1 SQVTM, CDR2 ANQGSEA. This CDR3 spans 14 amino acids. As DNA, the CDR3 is TGCAGCGTTGAAGGGGAAGATTTAGCGGGAAAGCAGTTCTTC. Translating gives CSVEGEDLAGKQFF.

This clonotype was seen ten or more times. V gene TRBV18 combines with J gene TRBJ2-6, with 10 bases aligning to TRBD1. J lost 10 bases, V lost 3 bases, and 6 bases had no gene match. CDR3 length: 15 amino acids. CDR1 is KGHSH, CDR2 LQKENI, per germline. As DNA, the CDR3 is TGTGCCAGCTCACCGCAGACAGGGGGCGGAAACGTCCTGACTTTC. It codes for CASSPQTGGGNVLTF.

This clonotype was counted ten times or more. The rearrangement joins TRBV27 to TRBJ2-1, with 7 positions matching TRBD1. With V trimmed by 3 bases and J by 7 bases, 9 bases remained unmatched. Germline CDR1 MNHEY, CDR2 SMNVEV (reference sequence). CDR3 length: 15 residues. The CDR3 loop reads CASSFYDRVINEQFF. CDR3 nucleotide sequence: TGTGCCAGCAGTTTCTATGACAGGGTAATAAATGAGCAGTTCTTC.